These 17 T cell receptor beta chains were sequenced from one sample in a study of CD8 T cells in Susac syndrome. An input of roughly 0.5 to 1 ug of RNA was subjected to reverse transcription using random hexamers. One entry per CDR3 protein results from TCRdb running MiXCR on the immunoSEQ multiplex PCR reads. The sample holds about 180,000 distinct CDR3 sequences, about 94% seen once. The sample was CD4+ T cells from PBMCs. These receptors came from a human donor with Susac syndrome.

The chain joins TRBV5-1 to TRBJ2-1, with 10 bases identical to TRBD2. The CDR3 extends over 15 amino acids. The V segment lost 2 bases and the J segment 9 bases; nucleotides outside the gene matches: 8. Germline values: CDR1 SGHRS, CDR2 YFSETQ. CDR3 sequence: CASSFKLAGSGEQFF. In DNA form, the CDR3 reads TGCGCCAGCAGCTTTAAACTAGCGGGATCGGGTGAGCAGTTCTTC. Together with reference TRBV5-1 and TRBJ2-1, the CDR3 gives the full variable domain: KAGVTQTPRYLIKTRGQQVTLSCSPISGHRSVSWYQQTPGQGLQFLFEYFSETQRNKGNFPGRFSGRQFSNSRSEMNVSTLELGDSALYLCASSFKLAGSGEQFFGPGTRLTVL.

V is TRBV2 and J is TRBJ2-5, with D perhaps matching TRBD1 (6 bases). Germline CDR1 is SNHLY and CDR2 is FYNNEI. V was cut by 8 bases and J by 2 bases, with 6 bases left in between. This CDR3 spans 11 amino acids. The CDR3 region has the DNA TGTGCCAGCGGACAGCAAGAGACCCAGTACTTC. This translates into CASGQQETQYF.

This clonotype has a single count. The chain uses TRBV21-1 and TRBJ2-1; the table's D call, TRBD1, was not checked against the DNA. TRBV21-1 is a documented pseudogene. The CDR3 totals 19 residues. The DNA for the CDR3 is TGTGCCAGCAGCAAAGAAGGGGCAGGGTTGAGGAGGCCCTACAATGAGCAGTTCTTC. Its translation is CASSKEGAGLRRPYNEQFF.

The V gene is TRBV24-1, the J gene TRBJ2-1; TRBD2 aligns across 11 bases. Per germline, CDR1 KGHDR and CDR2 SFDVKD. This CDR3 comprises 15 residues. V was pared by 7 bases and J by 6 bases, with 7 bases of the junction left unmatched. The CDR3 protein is CATSDLAGGPNEQFF. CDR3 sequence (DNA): TGTGCCACCAGCGACTTAGCGGGAGGGCCCAATGAGCAGTTCTTC.

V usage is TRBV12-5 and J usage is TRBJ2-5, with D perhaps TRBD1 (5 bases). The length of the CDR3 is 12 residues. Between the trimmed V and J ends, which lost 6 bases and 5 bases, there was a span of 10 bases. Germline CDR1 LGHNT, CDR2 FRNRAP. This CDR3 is CASGDSGETQYF. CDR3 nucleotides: TGTGCTAGTGGAGACAGTGGGGAGACCCAGTACTTC.

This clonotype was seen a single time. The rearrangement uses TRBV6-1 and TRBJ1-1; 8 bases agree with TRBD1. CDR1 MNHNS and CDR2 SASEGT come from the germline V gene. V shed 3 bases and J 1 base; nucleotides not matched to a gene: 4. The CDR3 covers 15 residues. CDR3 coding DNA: TGTGCCAGCAGTGATAGGGGACAGGAGAACACTGAAGCTTTCTTT. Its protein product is CASSDRGQENTEAFF.

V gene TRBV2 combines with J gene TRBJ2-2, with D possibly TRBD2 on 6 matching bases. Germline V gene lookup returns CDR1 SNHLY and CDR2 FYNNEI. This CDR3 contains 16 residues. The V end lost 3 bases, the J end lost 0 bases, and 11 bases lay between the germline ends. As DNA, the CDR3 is TGTGCCAGCAGTGACCAGCGCGGGGCGAACACCGGGGAGCTGTTTTTT. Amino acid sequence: CASSDQRGANTGELFF.

Here the CDR3 reads CASSESRGSQPQHF. The CDR3 DNA sequence: TGTGCCAGCAGTGAGAGTAGGGGGAGTCAGCCCCAGCATTTT. V and J are TRBV2 and TRBJ1-5; tentative D call: TRBD1 (6 bases). Trimming cost V 3 bases and J 6 bases, with 12 bases left between them. CDR1 is SNHLY, CDR2 FYNNEI, per germline. CDR3 size: 14 residues.

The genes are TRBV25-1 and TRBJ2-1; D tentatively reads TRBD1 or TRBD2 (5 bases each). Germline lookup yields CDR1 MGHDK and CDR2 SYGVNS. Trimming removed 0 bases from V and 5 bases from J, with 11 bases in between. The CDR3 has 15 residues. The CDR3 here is CASSEYRDGNNEQFF. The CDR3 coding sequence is TGTGCCAGCAGTGAATATCGGGACGGGAACAATGAGCAGTTCTTC.

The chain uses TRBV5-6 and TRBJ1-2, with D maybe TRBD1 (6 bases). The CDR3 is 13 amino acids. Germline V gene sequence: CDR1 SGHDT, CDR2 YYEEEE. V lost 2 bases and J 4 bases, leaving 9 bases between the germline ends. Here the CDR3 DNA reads TGTGCCAGCAGCTTTGGCAGGGGCTATGGCTACACCTTC. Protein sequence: CASSFGRGYGYTF. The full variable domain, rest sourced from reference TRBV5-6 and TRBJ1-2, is DAGVTQSPTHLIKTRGQQVTLRCSPKSGHDTVSWYQQALGQGPQFIFQYYEEEERQRGNFPDRFSGHQFPNYSSELNVNALLLGDSALYLCASSFGRGYGYTFGSGTRLTVV.

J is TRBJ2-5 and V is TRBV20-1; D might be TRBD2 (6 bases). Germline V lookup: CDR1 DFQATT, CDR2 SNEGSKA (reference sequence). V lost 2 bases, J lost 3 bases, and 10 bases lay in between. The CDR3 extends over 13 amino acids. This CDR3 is CSARSGGEETQYF. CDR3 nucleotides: TGCAGTGCTAGAAGCGGCGGGGAAGAGACCCAGTACTTC.

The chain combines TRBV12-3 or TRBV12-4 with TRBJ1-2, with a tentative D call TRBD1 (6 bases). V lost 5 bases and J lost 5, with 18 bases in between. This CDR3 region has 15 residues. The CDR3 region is CASSPNLVGGYGYTF. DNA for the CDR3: TGTGCCAGCAGTCCAAACCTCGTAGGGGGTTATGGCTACACCTTC.

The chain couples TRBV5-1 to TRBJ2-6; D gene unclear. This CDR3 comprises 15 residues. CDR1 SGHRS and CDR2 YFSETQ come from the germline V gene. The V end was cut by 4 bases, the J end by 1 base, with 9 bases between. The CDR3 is CASSLMTSGANVLTF. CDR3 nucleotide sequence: TGCGCCAGCAGCCTGATGACATCTGGGGCCAACGTCCTGACTTTC.

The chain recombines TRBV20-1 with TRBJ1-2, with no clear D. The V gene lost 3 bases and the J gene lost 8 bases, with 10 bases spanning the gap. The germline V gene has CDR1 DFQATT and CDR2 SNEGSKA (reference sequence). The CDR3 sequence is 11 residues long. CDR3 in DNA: TGCAGTGCTAGCGTCCGTGAAGGCTACACCTTC. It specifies CSASVREGYTF.

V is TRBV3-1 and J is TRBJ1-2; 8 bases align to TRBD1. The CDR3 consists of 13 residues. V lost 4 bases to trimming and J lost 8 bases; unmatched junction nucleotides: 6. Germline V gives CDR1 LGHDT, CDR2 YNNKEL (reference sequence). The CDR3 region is CASSPGQGLGYTF. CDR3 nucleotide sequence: TGTGCCAGCAGCCCCGGACAGGGATTGGGCTACACCTTC.

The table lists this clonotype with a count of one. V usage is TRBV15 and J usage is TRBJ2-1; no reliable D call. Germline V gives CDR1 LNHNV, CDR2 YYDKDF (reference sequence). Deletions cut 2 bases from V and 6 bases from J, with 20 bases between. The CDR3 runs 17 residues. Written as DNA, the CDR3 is TGTGCCACCAGCAGACCGACTCCTTCCCCAACCCTCAATGAGCAGTTCTTC. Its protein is CATSRPTPSPTLNEQFF.

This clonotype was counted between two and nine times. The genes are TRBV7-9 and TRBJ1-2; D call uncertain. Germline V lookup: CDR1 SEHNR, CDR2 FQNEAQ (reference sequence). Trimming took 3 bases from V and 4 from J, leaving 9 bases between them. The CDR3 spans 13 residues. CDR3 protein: CASSLRGSYGYTF. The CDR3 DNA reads TGTGCCAGCAGCTTGAGAGGGTCCTATGGCTACACCTTC.